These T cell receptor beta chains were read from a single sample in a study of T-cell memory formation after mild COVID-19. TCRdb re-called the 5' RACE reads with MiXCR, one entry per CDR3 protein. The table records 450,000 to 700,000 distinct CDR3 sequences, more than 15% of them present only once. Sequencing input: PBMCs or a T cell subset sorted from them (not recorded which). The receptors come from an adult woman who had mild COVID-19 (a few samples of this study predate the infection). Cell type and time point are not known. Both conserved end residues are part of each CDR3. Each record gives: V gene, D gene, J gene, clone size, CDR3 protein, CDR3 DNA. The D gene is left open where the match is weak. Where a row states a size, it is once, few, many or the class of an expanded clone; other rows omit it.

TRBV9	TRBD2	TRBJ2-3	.	CASSVGASGGTDTQYF	TGTGCCAGCAGCGTAGGAGCTAGCGGGGGCACAGATACGCAGTATTTT
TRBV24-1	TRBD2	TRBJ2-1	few	CATSDWTSLNEQFF	TGTGCCACCAGTGATTGGACTAGCTTGAATGAGCAGTTCTTC
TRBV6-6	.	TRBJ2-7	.	CASSPDPTYEQYF	TGTGCCAGCAGTCCGGACCCTACCTACGAGCAGTACTTC
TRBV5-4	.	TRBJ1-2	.	CASSLRMGYDGYTF	TGTGCCAGCAGCTTGCGTATGGGCTATGATGGCTACACCTTC
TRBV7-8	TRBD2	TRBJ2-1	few	CASSPRRLAGQDNEQFF	TGTGCCAGCAGCCCGAGACGACTAGCGGGACAGGACAATGAGCAGTTCTTC
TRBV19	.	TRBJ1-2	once	CASSIPGGTYGYTF	TGTGCCAGTAGTATCCCTGGGGGGACCTATGGCTACACCTTC
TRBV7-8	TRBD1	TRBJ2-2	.	CASSLGQGLDTGELFF	TGTGCCAGCAGCTTGGGACAGGGTTTGGACACCGGGGAGCTGTTTTTT
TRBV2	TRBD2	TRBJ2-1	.	CASSEQGTSGSYEQFF	TGTGCCAGCAGTGAACAGGGGACTAGCGGGAGCTATGAGCAGTTCTTC
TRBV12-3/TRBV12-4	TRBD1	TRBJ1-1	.	CASSDGQAGNTEAFF	TGTGCCAGCAGTGACGGACAGGCGGGGAACACTGAAGCTTTCTTT
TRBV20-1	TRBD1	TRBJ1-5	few	CSASGTGGNQPQHF	TGCAGTGCTAGTGGGACAGGGGGCAATCAGCCCCAGCATTTT
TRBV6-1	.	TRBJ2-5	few	CASRPGTPKGETQYF	TGTGCCAGCAGGCCAGGGACTCCAAAGGGGGAGACCCAGTACTTC
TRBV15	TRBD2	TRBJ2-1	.	CATSHGTSGMDEQFF	TGTGCCACCAGCCACGGGACTAGCGGGATGGATGAGCAGTTCTTC
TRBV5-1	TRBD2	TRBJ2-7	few	CASSLVGLVAGPPSYEQYF	TGCGCCAGCAGCTTGGTAGGTTTGGTAGCGGGCCCACCCTCCTACGAGCAGTACTTC
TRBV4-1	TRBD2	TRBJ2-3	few	CASSQSGLALDTQYF	TGCGCCAGCAGCCAGTCAGGACTAGCTCTCGATACGCAGTATTTT
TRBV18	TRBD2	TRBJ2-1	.	CASSPASGGEQFF	TGTGCCAGCTCACCGGCTAGCGGGGGAGAGCAGTTCTTC
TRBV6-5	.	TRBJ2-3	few	CASSYRDNTDTQYF	TGTGCCAGCAGTTATAGGGACAACACAGATACGCAGTATTTT
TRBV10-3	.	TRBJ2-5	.	CAISESGDSQTQYF	TGTGCCATCAGTGAGTCGGGGGATTCACAGACCCAGTACTTC
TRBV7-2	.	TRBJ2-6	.	CASSLVAARAGANVLTF	TGTGCCAGCAGCTTAGTGGCAGCCAGGGCAGGGGCCAACGTCCTGACTTTC
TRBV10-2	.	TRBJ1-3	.	CASRSTGNSGNTIYF	TGCGCCAGCAGATCGACAGGAAACTCTGGAAACACCATATATTTT
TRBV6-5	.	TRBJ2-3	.	CARSYGRRLGDTQYF	TGTGCCAGAAGTTACGGGCGGAGGTTGGGGGATACGCAGTATTTT
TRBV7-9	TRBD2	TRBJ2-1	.	CASSYLSGSSYNEQFF	TGTGCCAGCAGTTACCTGAGCGGGAGCTCCTACAATGAGCAGTTCTTC
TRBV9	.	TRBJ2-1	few	CASSPRTSPDREQFF	TGTGCCAGCAGCCCTCGGACCTCCCCGGATCGTGAGCAGTTCTTC
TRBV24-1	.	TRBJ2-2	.	CATREPGANTGELFF	TGTGCCACCCGTGAACCGGGCGCGAACACCGGGGAGCTGTTTTTT
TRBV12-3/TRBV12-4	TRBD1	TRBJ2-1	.	CASSLGGTGKNEQFF	TGTGCCAGCAGTTTAGGAGGGACAGGGAAGAATGAGCAGTTCTTC
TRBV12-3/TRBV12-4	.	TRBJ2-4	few	CASSQTIDTSQGSDIQYF	TGTGCCAGCAGTCAAACAATAGACACCTCACAGGGAAGTGACATTCAGTACTTC
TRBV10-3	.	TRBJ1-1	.	CGTVTDVNTEAFF	TGTGGGACCGTGACAGACGTGAACACTGAAGCTTTCTTT
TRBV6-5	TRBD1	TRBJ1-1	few	CASSYTGQGSEAFF	TGTGCCAGCAGTTACACAGGACAGGGGTCTGAAGCTTTCTTT
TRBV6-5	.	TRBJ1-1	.	CASSYALVPAGAFF	TGTGCCAGCAGTTACGCCCTGGTCCCGGCTGGAGCTTTCTTT
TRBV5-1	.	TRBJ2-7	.	CASSFGGEHEQYF	TGCGCCAGCAGCTTCGGAGGGGAGCACGAGCAGTACTTC
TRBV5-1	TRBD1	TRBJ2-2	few	CASSLAVGQEAGELFF	TGCGCCAGCAGCTTGGCCGTAGGACAGGAGGCCGGGGAGCTGTTTTTT
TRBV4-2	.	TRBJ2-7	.	CASSPGLSADYYEQYF	TGTGCCAGCAGCCCTGGACTATCGGCGGATTACTACGAGCAGTACTTC